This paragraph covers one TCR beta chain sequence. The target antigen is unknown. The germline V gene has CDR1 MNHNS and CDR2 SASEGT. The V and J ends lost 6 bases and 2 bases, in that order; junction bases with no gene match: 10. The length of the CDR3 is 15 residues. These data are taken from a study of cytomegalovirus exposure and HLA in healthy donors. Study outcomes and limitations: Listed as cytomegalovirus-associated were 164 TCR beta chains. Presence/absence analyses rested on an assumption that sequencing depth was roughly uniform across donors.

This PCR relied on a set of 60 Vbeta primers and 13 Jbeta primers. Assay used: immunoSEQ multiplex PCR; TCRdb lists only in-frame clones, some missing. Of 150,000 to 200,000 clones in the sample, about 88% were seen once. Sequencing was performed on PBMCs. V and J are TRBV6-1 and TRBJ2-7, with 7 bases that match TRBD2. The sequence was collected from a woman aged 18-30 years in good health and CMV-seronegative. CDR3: CASRPDVGGAYEQYF. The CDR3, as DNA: TGTGCCAGCAGACCAGACGTGGGGGGGGCCTACGAGCAGTACTTC.